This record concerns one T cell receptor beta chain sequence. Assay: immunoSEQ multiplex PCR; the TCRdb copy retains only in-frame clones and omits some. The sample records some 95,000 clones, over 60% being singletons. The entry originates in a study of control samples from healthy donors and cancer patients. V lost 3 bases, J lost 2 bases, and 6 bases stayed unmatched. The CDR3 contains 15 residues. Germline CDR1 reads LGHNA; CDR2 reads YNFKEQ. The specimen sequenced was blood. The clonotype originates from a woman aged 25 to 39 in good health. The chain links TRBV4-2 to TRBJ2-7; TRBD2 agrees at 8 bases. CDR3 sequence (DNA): TGTGCCAGCAGCCAGGAGTTGCGGGGGGCCTACGAGCAGTACTTC. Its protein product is CASSQELRGAYEQYF.